Shown below are 6 T cell receptor beta chains from a single sample sequenced in a study of shared clonotypes between healthy human individuals. The protocol was immunoSEQ multiplex PCR, while the TCRdb copy is restricted to in-frame clones and leaves out a portion. This table holds about 470,000 clones, around 79% found once. The sample consisted of PBMCs. Receptors were obtained from a woman between 40 and 50 years old in good health. Some clones in this sample may be carry-over from other donors' samples.

A few counts support this clone. The rearrangement uses TRBV5-1 and TRBJ2-5, with 7 bases fitting TRBD1. V trimming: 4 bases; J trimming: 2 bases; junction bases outside the gene matches: 5. Looked up from germline, CDR1 is SGHRS and CDR2 is YFSETQ. CDR3 length equals 14 residues. The CDR3 here is CASSLRDSQETQYF. The CDR3 DNA sequence: TGCGCCAGCAGCCTTCGGGACAGTCAAGAGACCCAGTACTTC.

The gene calls are TRBV12-5 and TRBJ1-4; 7 bases fit TRBD1. The CDR3 loop spans 14 amino acids. CDR1 LGHNT and CDR2 FRNRAP come from the germline V gene. V was pared by 6 bases and J by 2 bases, with 3 bases of the junction left unmatched. CDR3 coding DNA: TGTGCTAGTGGGTCACAGGGGACTAATGAAAAACTGTTTTTT. Protein: CASGSQGTNEKLFF.

The DNA for the CDR3 is TGTGCCAGCAGGTCCCAGGGTTATAGCAATCAGCCCCAGCATTTT. It specifies CASRSQGYSNQPQHF. The chain has TRBV6-6 and TRBJ1-5, with D possibly matching TRBD1 (5 bases). The CDR3 is 15 amino acids. CDR1 is MNHNY and CDR2 is SVGAGI in the germline V gene (reference sequence). Trimming removed 6 bases at V and 0 bases at J, with 12 bases between.

CDR3: CASCHEVNSPLHF. DNA for the CDR3: TGTGCCAGTTGTCATGAAGTTAATTCACCCCTCCACTTT. The V call is TRBV2, the J call TRBJ1-6; D uncertain. The CDR3 has 13 amino acids. The ends were cut back, 9 bases at V and 6 bases at J, with 12 bases in the middle. CDR1 SNHLY and CDR2 FYNNEI come from the germline V gene.

The rearrangement links TRBV7-3 to TRBJ2-5; 8 bases match TRBD2. With 5 bases clipped from V and 5 bases from J, the junction kept 7 bases outside the gene matches. Germline V gives CDR1 SGHTA, CDR2 FQGTGA. The CDR3 has 14 amino acids. The DNA of the CDR3 is TGTGCCAGCAGCCCTAGGGGACTAGACGAGACCCAGTACTTC. This translates into CASSPRGLDETQYF. Based on the CDR3 plus reference TRBV7-3 and TRBJ2-5, the full variable domain is GAGVSQTPSNKVTEKGKYVELRCDPISGHTALYWYRQSLGQGPEFLIYFQGTGAADDSGLPNDRFFAVRPEGSVSTLKIQRTERGDSAVYLCASSPRGLDETQYFGPGTRLLVL.

V and J are TRBV10-3 and TRBJ2-7, with 8 bases matching TRBD2. The CDR3 consists of 16 residues. The germline V gene encodes CDR1 ENHRY and CDR2 SYGVKD. The J segment lost 4 bases and the V segment lost 7 bases, leaving 15 bases of the junction unmatched. Written as DNA, the CDR3 is TGTGCCATCAATTTAGCGGGATTACCCCCTGGGTACGAGCAGTACTTC. Its protein is CAINLAGLPPGYEQYF.